A single sample gave rise to the 2 T cell receptor beta chains below, sequenced in a study of control samples from healthy donors and cancer patients. TCRdb's copy holds only in-frame clones and misses some; the assay was immunoSEQ multiplex PCR. Of more than 35,000 clones listed, approximately 94% are singletons. Sequences were obtained from blood. The receptors originated from a man in his 60s in good health.

CDR3: CASRGPGYNEQFF. The DNA of the CDR3 is TGTGCCAGTAGGGGACCAGGCTACAATGAGCAGTTCTTC. The gene calls are TRBV19 and TRBJ2-1; possibly TRBD1 or TRBD2 for D (5 bases each). The CDR3 is 13 residues long. The germline V gene encodes CDR1 LNHDA and CDR2 SQIVND (reference sequence). V lost 6 bases and J 3 bases, leaving 9 bases between the germline ends.

The CDR3: CASTQGDRGLAGINEQFF. The CDR3 nucleotides are TGTGCCAGCACCCAGGGAGACCGAGGACTAGCGGGAATCAATGAGCAGTTCTTC. V gene TRBV28 combines with J gene TRBJ2-1, with 12 bases fitting TRBD2. Trimming cost V 7 bases and J 6 bases; bases outside gene matches: 16. This CDR3 contains 18 residues. CDR1 MDHEN and CDR2 SYDVKM come from the germline V gene.